This T cell receptor beta chain is from a study of tumour-infiltrating T cells in Burkitt lymphoma. About the study: Repertoire clonality predicted overall and progression-free survival.

Study observations and caveats: Public clonotypes, several, appeared across numerous Burkitt lymphoma patients.

Produced via immunoSEQ multiplex PCR; TCRdb's table is partial and in-frame only. The table has more than 700 clones, around 19% seen once. The CDR3 consists of 12 residues. Per germline, CDR1 MDHEN and CDR2 SYDVKM. The V gene lost 1 base and the J gene lost 4 bases, with 4 bases spanning the gap. About this clone: Antigen: not known.

Sequenced: tumor tissue. The chain joins TRBV28 to TRBJ1-1; D unclear. The origin of this receptor is a human donor with Burkitt lymphoma. In DNA, the CDR3 is TGTGCCAGCAGTTTATCTCTCACTGAAGCTTTCTTT. Translating it yields CASSLSLTEAFF.